Described below is a single T cell receptor beta chain sequence and its context. These data belong to a study of cytomegalovirus exposure and HLA in healthy donors. It was with 60 Vbeta and 13 Jbeta primers that the PCR ran. Assay: immunoSEQ multiplex PCR; the TCRdb copy retains only in-frame clones and omits some. This repertoire includes 80,000 or so clones. This CDR3 contains 14 residues. V gave up 5 bases and J gave up 1 base; unmatched junction bases: 3. Germline-derived CDR1 and CDR2 are SGHRS and YFSETQ. The sequence was obtained from a woman in her thirties in good health and CMV-seronegative. Specimen: PBMCs. The J gene is TRBJ1-1, the V gene TRBV5-1; TRBD1 matches at 9 bases. CDR3 sequence: CASRPGQGNTEAFF. DNA for the CDR3: TGCGCCAGCAGACCGGGACAGGGGAACACTGAAGCTTTCTTT.